The T cell receptor beta chain described here comes from a study of blood T cell repertoires in COVID-19. Study-level information: Some COVID-19 samples were acute and others convalescent; all came from the United States, Italy and Spain. The cDNA or gDNA used as material had been derived from T cells, B-cell-depleted T cells, or PBMCs.

Source study methods: Nucleated cell counts were estimated from reference gene primer amplification. Profiling relied on immunoSEQ multiplex PCR, and the TCRdb table lists in-frame clones only, not all of them. V and J calls and clone size are those listed in that table; D and trimming were worked out from the DNA. The sample lists over 100,000 clones, approximately 80% seen once, with around 3.9% in the top ten. J was trimmed by 4 bases and V by 0 bases; bases with no gene match: 8. The CDR3 is made up of 16 amino acids. Germline lookup yields CDR1 SGHDT and CDR2 YYEEEE. The receptor was isolated from a woman older than 75 with acute or convalescent COVID-19. The J gene is TRBJ1-2, the V gene TRBV5-6; 8 bases fit TRBD1. Material for sequencing was peripheral blood. CDR3 loop: CASSLGTGLRSYGYTF. CDR3 coding DNA: TGTGCCAGCAGCTTGGGGACAGGGCTTAGGAGCTATGGCTACACCTTC.